Reported below is one T cell receptor beta chain. The sample originates from a study of blood T cell repertoires in COVID-19. Study-level background: Italy, Spain and the United States were the sources of the convalescent and acute COVID-19 samples.

All enrollees were about 18 to 100 years old and from roughly 26 US areas. Participant reports of clinical history set cohort assignment. Resolution of symptoms, clearance, or two negative PCRs was present in recovered Cohort 3 donors. V dropped 6 bases and J dropped 8; count of bases not matched to a gene: 3. Germline-derived CDR1 and CDR2 are MNHEY and SVGAGI. The CDR3 loop spans 13 amino acids. Sequencing used immunoSEQ multiplex PCR; TCRdb keeps in-frame clones, though not all of them. The data show roughly 250,000 clones, 80% to 90% seen once. V gene TRBV6-5 combines with J gene TRBJ1-6; 8 bases align to TRBD1. Sequenced material: PBMCs or T cells enriched from blood (not recorded which). This sequence originates from a woman between 18 and 30 years old who had recovered from COVID-19. The CDR3 sequence is CASRDRADSPLHF. The CDR3 coding sequence is TGTGCCAGCAGGGACAGGGCGGATTCACCCCTCCACTTT.